This note documents a single T cell receptor (beta chain) sequence. The antigen remains unidentified. This specimen comes from a study of graft-versus-host responses after intestinal transplantation. Overall study findings and caveats: Circulating GvH clones peaking coincided with falling HvG clones soon after transplant.

This CDR3 is built from 14 residues. The germline V gene encodes CDR1 MNHEY and CDR2 SMNVEV (reference sequence). V shed 3 bases and J shed 2 bases, with 10 bases lying between them. The protocol was immunoSEQ multiplex PCR, while the TCRdb copy is restricted to in-frame clones and leaves out a portion. This sample carries just under 65,000 clones, roughly 90% of them seen once, and the ten largest clones take roughly 1.6%. The chain employs TRBV27 and TRBJ1-2; the D gene is possibly TRBD1 (5 bases). Specimen: unstimulated CD8+ T cells sorted from spleen or lymph node cells, collected before transplant. This receptor was obtained from a human donor who was the organ donor for an intestinal transplant. As DNA, the CDR3 is TGTGCCAGCAGTTTGGGGGGGAAGAACTATGGCTACACCTTC. The encoded protein is CASSLGGKNYGYTF.